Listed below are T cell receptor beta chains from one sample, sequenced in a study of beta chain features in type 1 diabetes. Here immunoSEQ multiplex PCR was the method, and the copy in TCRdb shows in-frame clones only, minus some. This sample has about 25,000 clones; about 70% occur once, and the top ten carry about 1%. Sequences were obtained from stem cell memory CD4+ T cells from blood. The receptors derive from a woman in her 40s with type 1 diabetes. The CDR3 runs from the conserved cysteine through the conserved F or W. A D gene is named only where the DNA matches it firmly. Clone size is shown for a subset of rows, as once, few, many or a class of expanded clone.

CASSDGFRTGQRTEAFF	TGTGCCAGTAGCGACGGGTTCCGGACAGGGCAGAGGACTGAAGCTTTCTTT	TRBV19	TRBJ1-1	.	TRBD1
CASSYGLGGSYNEQFF	TGTGCCAGCAGTTACGGTCTGGGGGGCTCCTACAATGAGCAGTTCTTC	TRBV6-6	TRBJ2-1	.	.
CASSYSALYGYTF	TGTGCCAGCAGTTACTCGGCCCTCTATGGCTACACCTTC	TRBV6-5	TRBJ1-2	.	.
CAWSPPSGGYTF	TGTGCCTGGAGTCCTCCATCGGGGGGCTACACCTTC	TRBV30	TRBJ1-2	once	.
CASSQGASGEQYF	TGCGCCAGCAGCCAAGGGGCTAGCGGCGAGCAGTACTTC	TRBV4-1	TRBJ2-7	once	TRBD2
CASSPLQGAGKLFF	TGTGCCAGCAGCCCCTTACAGGGGGCAGGAAAACTGTTTTTT	TRBV11-2	TRBJ1-4	.	TRBD1
CAISERQGDSPLHF	TGTGCCATCAGTGAGAGACAGGGAGATTCACCCCTCCACTTT	TRBV10-3	TRBJ1-6	few	TRBD1
CASSPRTGKETQYF	TGTGCCAGCAGCCCTAGGACGGGGAAAGAGACCCAGTACTTC	TRBV7-2	TRBJ2-5	.	.
CASQLGQGAEAFF	TGTGCCTCCCAATTGGGACAGGGGGCTGAAGCTTTCTTT	TRBV10-3	TRBJ1-1	.	TRBD1
CASREQWSQPQHF	TGTGCCAGCCGGGAGCAGTGGAGTCAGCCCCAGCATTTT	TRBV19	TRBJ1-5	few	.
CARVWTGTSYEQYF	TGTGCCAGGGTATGGACAGGGACTTCCTACGAGCAGTACTTC	TRBV21-1	TRBJ2-7	.	.
CASSLSRGAHNSPLHF	TGTGCCAGCAGCCTTAGTCGTGGGGCGCATAATTCACCCCTCCACTTT	TRBV7-9	TRBJ1-6	few	.
CASSSQGGYNEQFF	TGTGCCAGCAGCTCCCAGGGCGGCTACAATGAGCAGTTCTTC	TRBV7-3	TRBJ2-1	.	.
CASSSTGGDQPQHF	TGTGCCAGCTCATCAACAGGGGGGGATCAGCCCCAGCATTTT	TRBV18	TRBJ1-5	few	TRBD1
CASSAVAGVNTGELFF	TGTGCCAGCAGCGCAGTAGCGGGGGTTAACACCGGGGAGCTGTTTTTT	TRBV9	TRBJ2-2	.	TRBD2
CASSTMTQPTGELFF	TGTGCCAGCAGCACAATGACACAACCGACCGGGGAGCTGTTTTTT	TRBV7-2	TRBJ2-2	.	.
CASSQEGGNTEAFF	TGCGCCAGCAGCCAAGAGGGAGGGAACACTGAAGCTTTCTTT	TRBV4-3	TRBJ1-1	.	.
CASSDAGGQARYF	TGTGCCAGCAGTGATGCGGGAGGGCAGGCGAGGTACTTC	TRBV2	TRBJ2-7	.	TRBD2
CASSVASGTFNEQFF	TGTGCCAGCAGCGTAGCTAGCGGGACGTTCAATGAGCAGTTCTTC	TRBV9	TRBJ2-1	few	TRBD2
CASSPNGNTEAFF	TGTGCCAGCTCACCAAACGGGAACACTGAAGCTTTCTTT	TRBV18	TRBJ1-1	.	.
CASTGEGGFSGNTIYF	TGTGCCAGCACCGGAGAGGGCGGGTTCTCTGGAAACACCATATATTTT	TRBV2	TRBJ1-3	.	.
CSGTVDRNNAEAFF	TGCAGCGGGACGGTTGACAGGAACAACGCTGAAGCTTTCTTT	TRBV29-1	TRBJ1-1	.	.
CASFGGPHGYTF	TGTGCCAGCTTCGGGGGGCCTCATGGCTACACCTTC	TRBV6-5	TRBJ1-2	.	.
CASSLGTGGRNTIYF	TGTGCCAGCAGCCTCGGGACAGGGGGCAGAAACACCATATATTTT	TRBV7-2	TRBJ1-3	.	TRBD1
CASSTRDTITEQYF	TGCGCCAGCAGCACTCGGGACACTATCACCGAGCAGTACTTC	TRBV5-1	TRBJ2-7	.	.
CASSSAYEQYF	TGTGCCAGCAGCTCCGCCTACGAGCAGTACTTC	TRBV7-2	TRBJ2-7	.	.
CASSGGQLNQPQHF	TGTGCCAGCAGTGGGGGACAGCTCAATCAGCCCCAGCATTTT	TRBV28	TRBJ1-5	.	TRBD1
CAWSVNPRGTQYF	TGTGCCTGGAGTGTCAACCCCAGGGGTACGCAGTATTTT	TRBV30	TRBJ2-3	.	.
CASSFGVDFEKLFF	TGTGCCAGCAGCTTCGGGGTGGATTTTGAAAAACTGTTTTTT	TRBV7-3	TRBJ1-4	.	.
CASSEGGTQLGEQFF	TGTGCCAGCAGTGAGGGGGGAACTCAACTAGGTGAGCAGTTCTTC	TRBV25-1	TRBJ2-1	few	.
CASSVTYEQYF	TGTGCCAGCAGCGTCACCTACGAGCAGTACTTC	TRBV7-9	TRBJ2-7	.	.
CASSQDVAGGLETQYF	TGCGCCAGCAGCCAGGACGTAGCGGGGGGATTAGAGACCCAGTACTTC	TRBV4-1	TRBJ2-5	.	TRBD2
CASSILAGDNEQFF	TGTGCCAGCTCAATTCTAGCGGGGGACAATGAGCAGTTCTTC	TRBV18	TRBJ2-1	.	TRBD2
CASSLETSSYAQYF	TGCGCCAGCAGCTTGGAGACATCTTCCTACGCGCAGTACTTC	TRBV5-1	TRBJ2-7	.	.
CASSPGTGEGATEAFF	TGTGCCAGCAGCCCGGGGACAGGGGAAGGGGCCACTGAAGCTTTCTTT	TRBV11-3	TRBJ1-1	once	TRBD1
CASSLRDNYGYTF	TGTGCCAGCAGCCTGAGAGATAACTATGGCTACACCTTC	TRBV5-5	TRBJ1-2	.	.
CASSPGLTGELFF	TGTGCCAGCAGCCCCGGACTGACCGGGGAGCTGTTTTTT	TRBV7-2	TRBJ2-2	.	.
CASSYQRGYTEAFF	TGTGCCAGCAGTTACCAAAGGGGTTACACTGAAGCTTTCTTT	TRBV6-5	TRBJ1-1	.	.
CASSDGQGIEQYF	TGTGCCAGCAGCGACGGGCAGGGGATCGAGCAGTACTTC	TRBV7-8	TRBJ2-7	.	.
CASSPTGNQPQHF	TGTGCCAGCAGCCCCACGGGCAATCAGCCCCAGCATTTT	TRBV6-5	TRBJ1-5	.	.
CASSVGTPRRGTDTQYF	TGTGCCAGCAGTGTGGGGACTCCAAGACGGGGCACAGATACGCAGTATTTT	TRBV25-1	TRBJ2-3	few	.
CASSVSGARNTEAFF	TGTGCCAGCAGTGTTTCAGGGGCCAGGAACACTGAAGCTTTCTTT	TRBV6-1	TRBJ1-1	few	.
CASSFGQAETQYF	TGTGCCAGCAGCTTCGGACAGGCGGAGACCCAGTACTTC	TRBV7-2	TRBJ2-5	.	TRBD1
CASSPTGQRLYEQYF	TGTGCCAGCAGCCCGACGGGACAGAGACTCTACGAGCAGTACTTC	TRBV7-3	TRBJ2-7	.	TRBD1
CASGSPGAGRTEQYF	TGTGCCAGCGGGTCTCCGGGAGCCGGACGTACCGAGCAGTACTTC	TRBV28	TRBJ2-7	.	.